Listed below are T cell receptor beta chains from one sample, sequenced in a study of response to subunit inactivated influenza vaccine. One entry per CDR3 protein, called by TCRdb with MiXCR from the RT-PCR reads. The sample has roughly 700,000 distinct CDR3 sequences, 15% to 18% seen once. The source was PBMCs from blood, collected roughly 12 days after vaccination. These receptors were obtained from a middle-aged man who received an inactivated influenza vaccine. Each CDR3 is given with its conserved first and last residue. D genes are given only for firm matches. Not every row has a clone size; where given, it reads once, few, many or a size class.

clone_size	v_call	d_call	j_call	cdr3_nt	cdr3_aa
few	TRBV9	TRBD1	TRBJ2-7	TGTGCCAGCAGCGGAGGACAGGGGATCGAGCAGTACTTC	CASSGGQGIEQYF
few	TRBV5-1	TRBD1	TRBJ2-5	TGCGCCAGCAGCTTTTGGACAGGGGAAGAGACCCAGTACTTC	CASSFWTGEETQYF
many	TRBV29-1	-	TRBJ2-1	TGCAGCGTTGTATCGGACTCGATACCCAATGAGCAGTTCTTC	CSVVSDSIPNEQFF
-	TRBV27	-	TRBJ1-1	TGTGCCAGCAGTTTCCCCGGCGGCACTGAAGCTTTCTTT	CASSFPGGTEAFF
few	TRBV12-5	-	TRBJ1-2	TGTGCTAGTGGTTTGGTCCTGGGGCAGACGGGTACCTATGGCTACACCTTC	CASGLVLGQTGTYGYTF
many	TRBV7-9	TRBD1	TRBJ2-2	TGTGCCAGCAGCTTGGGACAGGGCGAAAACACCGGGGAGCTGTTTTTT	CASSLGQGENTGELFF
-	TRBV4-3	TRBD2	TRBJ2-7	TGCGCCAGCAGCCAAGATACAGGACTAGCGGGGTTCGCCTACGAGCAGTACTTC	CASSQDTGLAGFAYEQYF
few	TRBV12-3/TRBV12-4	-	TRBJ2-3	TGTGCCAGCAGCCAGTTGACAGATACGCAGTATTTT	CASSQLTDTQYF
-	TRBV2	-	TRBJ1-1	TGTGCCAGCAGTGAACGTGGTGGAGGTAACACTGAAGCTTTCTTT	CASSERGGGNTEAFF
-	TRBV5-1	TRBD2	TRBJ2-7	TGCGCCAGCAGCTTGGATGCCGGGAGGGCCCAGGAGCAGTACTTC	CASSLDAGRAQEQYF
many	TRBV12-3/TRBV12-4	-	TRBJ1-1	TGTGCCAGCAGTCCTCAGGGGCGAGGGACTGAAGCTTTCTTT	CASSPQGRGTEAFF
few	TRBV18	-	TRBJ1-3	TGTGCCAGCTCACCATGGAGCGGGGTTTACTCAGGAAACACCATATATTTT	CASSPWSGVYSGNTIYF
-	TRBV5-1	TRBD2	TRBJ2-2	TGCGCCAGCAGCACGTCAAGCGGGAGAAGGGACGGGGAGCTGTTTTTT	CASSTSSGRRDGELFF
-	TRBV7-9	-	TRBJ2-5	TGTCCCAGCTCCGTCGGTGCTCCTCCCAAGACCCAGTACTTC	CPSSVGAPPKTQYF
few	TRBV9	-	TRBJ2-5	TGTGCCAGCAGCGTAGCTAGCGAAGAGACCCAGTACTTC	CASSVASEETQYF
few	TRBV7-6	TRBD2	TRBJ2-2	TGTGCCAGCAGCTTAGAACCCCCGACTAGCGGGGCCGCGAACACCGGGGAGCTGTTTTTT	CASSLEPPTSGAANTGELFF
many	TRBV10-3	-	TRBJ2-7	TGTGCCATCAGTAAGAGGACCCTCGAAGGTGTCAACGAGCAGTACTTC	CAISKRTLEGVNEQYF
-	TRBV20-1	TRBD1	TRBJ1-2	TGCAGTGCTGGGGGACAGGCGGACTACTATGGCTACACCTTC	CSAGGQADYYGYTF
-	TRBV10-3	-	TRBJ1-3	TGTGCCACTAGGTGGGCGGACTCTGGAAACACCATATATTTT	CATRWADSGNTIYF
few	TRBV7-3	-	TRBJ2-2	TGTGCCAGCAGGGAACAGCTAACCGGGGAGCTGTTTTTT	CASREQLTGELFF
-	TRBV12-3/TRBV12-4	-	TRBJ2-1	TGTGCCAGCACCGATTACAATGAGCAGTTCTTC	CASTDYNEQFF
-	TRBV9	-	TRBJ2-7	TGTGCCAGCAGCGTAGAGGGCGGAGGGTGGTCAGACGAGCAGTACTTC	CASSVEGGGWSDEQYF
few	TRBV20-1	-	TRBJ2-3	TGCAGTGCTAGTGATCGCACAGATACGCAGTATTTT	CSASDRTDTQYF
-	TRBV27	-	TRBJ2-7	TGTGCCAGCGAATCTCCCGCGGCCCCCTACGAGCAGTACTTC	CASESPAAPYEQYF
many	TRBV5-1	TRBD1	TRBJ2-5	TGCGCCAGCAGCTGGAGCCTCGGACAGGGCTCGAAGACCCAGTACTTC	CASSWSLGQGSKTQYF
few	TRBV9	TRBD2	TRBJ2-7	TGTGCCAGCAGCGGGGGACTAGCGGGTTACGAGCAGTACTTC	CASSGGLAGYEQYF
few	TRBV6-5	-	TRBJ1-1	TGTGCCAGCAGTTTGGGACCGCGGAACACTGAAGCTTTCTTT	CASSLGPRNTEAFF
many	TRBV12-3/TRBV12-4	TRBD1	TRBJ1-5	TGTGCCAGCAGAACAGGGGCCGGAGATAGGTATAGCAATCAGCCCCAGCATTTT	CASRTGAGDRYSNQPQHF
-	TRBV4-2	TRBD2	TRBJ2-7	TGTGCCAGCAGCCAAGATATTTTGGCTAGCGGAACCTACGAGCAGTACTTC	CASSQDILASGTYEQYF
-	TRBV18	TRBD1	TRBJ2-3	TGTGCCAGCTCACCAGCAGGGACAGGGGGCCTCACAGATACGCAGTATTTT	CASSPAGTGGLTDTQYF
-	TRBV7-8	-	TRBJ2-1	TGTGCCAGCAGCTTCCCTGACGGGGGCGGGGGTAAGCCGGGCAATGAGCAGTTCTTC	CASSFPDGGGGKPGNEQFF
few	TRBV27	-	TRBJ1-1	TGTGCCAGCAGTTTATATGCGGGATGGTCTGAAGCTTTCTTT	CASSLYAGWSEAFF
few	TRBV12-3/TRBV12-4	-	TRBJ2-1	TGTGCCAGCAGTTCGTCAGACTACAATGAGCAGTTCTTC	CASSSSDYNEQFF
many	TRBV7-9	TRBD1	TRBJ2-5	TGTGCCAGCAGCTGGGGACAGCAAGAGACCCAGTACTTC	CASSWGQQETQYF
few	TRBV5-1	-	TRBJ1-2	TGCGCCAGCAGCTTGGGAACAGGGACTAACTATGGCTACACCTTC	CASSLGTGTNYGYTF
few	TRBV24-1	-	TRBJ2-5	TGTGCCACCAGTGATTTGTACAGCCAAGAGACCCAGTACTTC	CATSDLYSQETQYF
-	TRBV20-1	-	TRBJ2-6	TGCAGTGCTAGAATTAGCGGACCCTCTGGGGCCAACGTCCTGACTTTC	CSARISGPSGANVLTF
-	TRBV4-2	-	TRBJ2-3	TGTGCCAGCTCCTGGGGTACCCTCCCAGATACGCAGTATTTT	CASSWGTLPDTQYF
-	TRBV7-7	-	TRBJ2-2	TGTGCCAGCAGCAATTTCGGGGGGGAGCTGTTTTTT	CASSNFGGELFF
-	TRBV6-5	TRBD1	TRBJ2-7	TGTGCCAGCAGTTACTCGATGGGACAGTACTCCTACGAGCAGTACTTC	CASSYSMGQYSYEQYF
few	TRBV29-1	-	TRBJ2-7	TGCAGCGTTGAAGATCCGTCGGACCTCTACGAGCAGTACTTC	CSVEDPSDLYEQYF
few	TRBV19	TRBD2	TRBJ2-3	TGTGCCAGTGGTCGGGGGGTAGGAGATACGCAGTATTTT	CASGRGVGDTQYF
many	TRBV5-1	TRBD2	TRBJ2-7	TGCGCCAGCAGTGAAGCGGGATGGGCCTACGAGCAGTACTTC	CASSEAGWAYEQYF
-	TRBV9	-	TRBJ2-5	TGTGCCAGCAGCCCGGACCAACGGGCTAACTTTGGGGAGACCCAGTACTTC	CASSPDQRANFGETQYF
many	TRBV10-3	-	TRBJ2-3	TGTGCCATCAGGGACAGTTCTAGCACAGATACGCAGTATTTT	CAIRDSSSTDTQYF
many	TRBV3-1	-	TRBJ1-3	TGTGCCAGCAGTTTACAGGGTTCTGGAAACACCATATATTTT	CASSLQGSGNTIYF
-	TRBV20-1	TRBD1	TRBJ1-2	TGCAGTGCTGAGGGACAGGGTACCTATGGCTACACCTTC	CSAEGQGTYGYTF
-	TRBV28	TRBD1	TRBJ2-7	TGTGCCAGCAGTTTAGTCGGGACAGGGGCCGAGCAGTACTTC	CASSLVGTGAEQYF
-	TRBV20-1	-	TRBJ1-1	TGCAGTGCTAGAGATTTTCAGGGAAGATATACTGAAGCTTTCTTT	CSARDFQGRYTEAFF
-	TRBV7-2	TRBD2	TRBJ2-7	TGTGCCAGCAGCTTAACACTAGCGGGAGCCACCTCCGAGCAGTACTTC	CASSLTLAGATSEQYF
few	TRBV5-1	TRBD2	TRBJ2-7	TGCGCCAGCAGGGTTTCGACTAGCGGGGCTACCTACGAGCAGTACTTC	CASRVSTSGATYEQYF
few	TRBV7-2	-	TRBJ1-1	TGTGCCAGCAGCCCCCTCCAACGGGGAGCTTTCTTT	CASSPLQRGAFF
few	TRBV6-2/TRBV6-3	TRBD2	TRBJ2-1	TGTGCCAGCAACAAATTACTAGCGGGAGGGTTTTACAATGAGCAGTTCTTC	CASNKLLAGGFYNEQFF
-	TRBV6-2/TRBV6-3	-	TRBJ1-5	TGTGCCAGCAGTTACACGATCCGTAATCAGCCCCAGCATTTT	CASSYTIRNQPQHF